Listed here are 8 T cell receptor beta chains from one sample, sequenced in a study of blood T cell repertoires in COVID-19. TCRdb's table, derived via immunoSEQ multiplex PCR, lists solely in-frame clones and lacks some. The sample shows about 130,000 clones, more than 75% of them seen only once. Material for sequencing was peripheral blood. The source is a man aged 55 to 70 with COVID-19, enrolled during active disease.

This clone was seen only a few times. The CDR3 protein is CASSLDTPTYNEQFF. Written as DNA, the CDR3 is TGTGCCAGCAGCTTAGACACCCCAACCTACAATGAGCAGTTCTTC. V usage is TRBV7-2 and J usage is TRBJ2-1; D remains ambiguous. The CDR3 sequence is 15 residues long. Germline assignment: CDR1 SGHTA and CDR2 FQGNSA. V lost 1 base and J lost 2, with 9 bases in between.

This chain joins TRBV4-2 and TRBJ1-6, with TRBD1 identical over 7 bases. V was pared by 2 bases and J by 7 bases, with 14 bases of the junction left unmatched. Germline lookup yields CDR1 LGHNA and CDR2 YNFKEQ. CDR3 length equals 18 residues. The CDR3 DNA reads as TGTGCCAGCAGCCAATACGGGTTGACTGGGACAGAGAATTCACCCCTCCACTTT. Protein sequence: CASSQYGLTGTENSPLHF.

This chain uses TRBV19 with TRBJ2-7, with no clear D. V lost 0 bases and J lost 2, with 14 bases in between. There are 16 residues in the CDR3. The germline CDR1 and CDR2 sequences are LNHDA and SQIVND (reference sequence). CDR3 sequence: CASSIEFMRRTYEQYF. DNA for the CDR3: TGTGCCAGTAGTATAGAGTTTATGAGGAGAACCTACGAGCAGTACTTC.

The J gene is TRBJ2-1, the V gene TRBV7-2; 11 nucleotides align to TRBD2. This CDR3 has 15 residues. Per the germline V gene, CDR1 is SGHTA and CDR2 is FQGNSA. The J segment lost 7 bases and the V segment lost 5 bases, leaving 7 bases of the junction unmatched. CDR3 nucleotide sequence: TGTGCCAGCAGCCAGGGACTAGCGGAGATGAATGAGCAGTTCTTC. Translated: CASSQGLAEMNEQFF.

The chain is built from TRBV30 and TRBJ2-1; perhaps TRBD2 as D (5 bases). V was pared by 4 bases and J by 3 bases, with 13 bases between. Germline CDR1 and CDR2: GTSNPN and SVGIG (reference sequence). The CDR3 spans 14 residues. In DNA, the CDR3 is TGTGCCTGGAAGGCTAGCCGAAACTACAATGAGCAGTTCTTC. As protein: CAWKASRNYNEQFF.

There are a few counts of this clone. The gene calls are TRBV3-1 (or the pseudogene TRBV3-2) and TRBJ1-1; D is possibly TRBD1 (5 bases). Per germline, CDR1 LGHDT and CDR2 YNNKEL (reference sequence). There are 15 residues in the CDR3. Trimming took off 3 bases at V and 3 bases at J, with 14 bases between the two ends. This CDR3 reads CASSHEDGGDTEAFF. The CDR3 DNA sequence: TGTGCCAGCAGCCATGAGGACGGAGGGGACACTGAAGCTTTCTTT.

The chain joins TRBV12-3 or TRBV12-4 to TRBJ2-1; D remains unclear. This CDR3 region has 13 residues. V was clipped by 3 bases and J by 4 bases, with 7 bases between them. CDR3 region: CASSFVLYNEQFF. The CDR3 DNA follows: TGTGCCAGCAGTTTTGTCCTATACAATGAGCAGTTCTTC.

This clone was observed a single time. The chain couples TRBV15 to TRBJ2-5, with D tentatively TRBD1 (5 bases). The CDR3 contains 15 residues. Germline values: CDR1 LNHNV, CDR2 YYDKDF (reference sequence). V was shortened by 4 bases and J by 4 bases, with 16 bases between the two germline ends. The CDR3 DNA follows: TGTGCCACCAGCACAAAAAGGGGCTCGGGAGAGACCCAGTACTTC. Amino acids: CATSTKRGSGETQYF.